What follows are 22 T cell receptor beta chains derived from one specimen sequenced in a study of tumor-infiltrating lymphocytes in primary liver carcinoma. Co-extracting RNA and DNA was done with about 17-30 mg of unsorted bulk tissue as input. The investigators made TCR beta cDNA from 400 to 550 ng total RNA, using a constant-region primer. Library construction for TCR beta comprised three nested multiplex PCR rounds performed with slightly modified ARM-PCR. A C-beta reverse primer and TRBV1-TRBV30 forward primers served in each of the first two PCR rounds, at approximately 10 cycles apiece. A single record per CDR3 protein comes from TCRdb applying MiXCR to the multiplex PCR reads. The table lists about 120,000 distinct CDR3 sequences, around 70% of them singletons. Material: tumor-adjacent normal liver tissue. Receptors originate from an older woman with primary liver carcinoma and hepatitis B virus infection.

The rearrangement links TRBV20-1 to TRBJ2-5; 9 nucleotides agree with TRBD2. V was pared by 6 bases and J by 5 bases, with 13 bases of the junction left unmatched. CDR3 length: 15 amino acids. Germline V gene lookup returns CDR1 DFQATT and CDR2 SNEGSKA (reference sequence). This chain's CDR3 is CSAPPALAGVETQYF. The CDR3 bases are TGCAGTGCCCCACCGGCACTAGCGGGCGTGGAGACCCAGTACTTC.

Details on this clonotype: The junction differs from germline at one of its ends, possibly a read error. The chain employs TRBV11-2 and TRBJ2-1; TRBD2 matches at 8 bases. This CDR3 contains 13 residues. Germline CDR1 and CDR2: SGHAT and FQNNGV. CDR3: CASSWTSLAERFF. In DNA, the CDR3 is TGTGCCAGCAGCTGGACTAGCTTGGCAGAGCGGTTCTTC.

A word on this clonotype: A much larger clone is a single base away; this may be a read error. This CDR3 is missing its conserved last phenylalanine or tryptophan, likely due to a read error. The chain carries TRBV28 and TRBJ2-3; 10 nucleotides line up with TRBD2. This CDR3 has 15 amino acids. Germline V gene data show CDR1 as MDHEN and CDR2 as SYDVKM. Trimming removed 6 bases from V and 0 bases from J; junction bases left unmatched: 3. Here the CDR3 reads CASRLAGDSTDTQYL. The CDR3 DNA sequence: TGTGCCAGCAGGCTAGCGGGAGACAGCACAGATACGCAGTATTTG.

In regard to this clonotype: Since no conserved phenylalanine or tryptophan closes the CDR3, a read error is the likely cause. The DNA is omitted, as the CDR3 cannot be located on it reliably, and the CDR3 follows TCRdb's listing. The chain carries TRBV11-2 and TRBJ2-1; the table names TRBD1, a call not compared with the DNA. The CDR3 sequence runs 15 residues, both termini included. In germline, CDR1 is SGHAT, CDR2 FQNNGV. The CDR3 sequence: CASSLTAIPYNEKFY.

The chain links TRBV11-2 to TRBJ2-7; weak D call: TRBD1 (6 bases). The CDR3 is 14 residues long. Germline V gene lookup returns CDR1 SGHAT and CDR2 FQNNGV. Trimming took off 10 bases at V and 2 bases at J, with 18 bases between the two ends. The CDR3 DNA reads as TGTGCCAACAGTTTCACGGGACATACCTACGAGCAGTACTTC. This sequence encodes CANSFTGHTYEQYF. Full variable domain (remainder filled in from reference TRBV11-2 and TRBJ2-7): EAGVAQSPRYKIIEKRQSVAFWCNPISGHATLYWYQQILGQGPKLLIQFQNNGVVDDSQLPKDRFSAERLKGVDSTLKIQPAKLEDSAVYLCANSFTGHTYEQYFGPGTRLTVT.

Details on this clonotype: The junction shows a germline mismatch at one end, possibly a read error. V gene TRBV12-3 or TRBV12-4 combines with J gene TRBJ2-1; unclear D gene. The CDR3 length is 13 residues. CDR3 in amino acids: CASSSDKCNEQFF. The CDR3 bases are TGTGCAAGCAGCTCCGACAAGTGCAATGAGCAGTTCTTC.

The table lists this clonotype with many counts. The rearrangement links TRBV29-1 to TRBJ1-5, with a weak D call TRBD1 (6 bases). Germline V gives CDR1 SQVTM, CDR2 ANQGSEA. The ends were cut back, 5 bases at V and 1 base at J, with 15 bases in the middle. This CDR3 region has 15 residues. CDR3 coding DNA: TGCAGCGTTAGTGGGGGCGCGGGAAGCAATCAGCCCCAGCATTTT. This translates into CSVSGGAGSNQPQHF.

This clonotype was recorded a few times. This chain uses TRBV28 with TRBJ2-7; D is ambiguous. The CDR3 is 14 residues long. Germline values: CDR1 MDHEN, CDR2 SYDVKM. Trimming stripped 2 bases from V and 2 bases from J, with 10 bases between. CDR3 residues: CASSLTDSTYEQYF. Here the CDR3 DNA reads TGTGCCAGCAGTTTAACGGATTCGACCTACGAGCAGTACTTC.

With regard to this clonotype: The junction differs from germline at one of its ends, possibly a read error. CDR3 in DNA: TGTGTCAGCAGTCCCCGGGGGGGGTTTTATGAGCAGTACTTC. Protein product: CVSSPRGGFYEQYF. This chain uses TRBV28 with TRBJ2-7, with 8 nucleotides matching TRBD2. Per germline, CDR1 MDHEN and CDR2 SYDVKM. The CDR3 sequence is 14 residues long.

Remarks on this clonotype: A read error may account for a junction end that differs from germline. This chain uses TRBV29-1 with TRBJ2-1, with 9 bases fitting TRBD2. The CDR3 contains 14 residues. Germline CDR1 SQVTM, CDR2 ANQGSEA. In DNA form, the CDR3 reads TGCAACGTTGGTCTAGCGGGATGGTTCAATGAGCAGCTCTTC. Its translation: CNVGLAGWFNEQLF.

This clonotype has only one observation. A much larger clone is a single base away; this may be a read error. The chain recombines TRBV28 with TRBJ1-1; 7 nucleotides match TRBD1. The germline CDR1 and CDR2 sequences are MDHEN and SYDVKM. CDR3 size: 15 residues. The CDR3 here is CTSNQGGAGDTEAFF. The DNA of the CDR3 is TGTACCAGCAACCAGGGGGGGGCTGGTGACACTGAAGCTTTCTTT.

This clonotype was detected many times. The chain is built from TRBV6-1 and TRBJ1-5; D uncertain. V was cut by 5 bases and J by 1 base, with 18 bases left in between. CDR1 and CDR2 (germline): MNHNS, SASEGT. The CDR3 is made up of 17 amino acids. CDR3 region: CASSPRAGERSNQPQHF. CDR3 coding DNA: TGTGCCAGCAGTCCCCGTGCTGGGGAGAGGAGCAATCAGCCCCAGCATTTT.

Notes on this clonotype: The missing conserved phenylalanine or tryptophan at the end of this CDR3 makes a read error likely. No DNA is shown, since the ends of the CDR3 on it are uncertain; the CDR3 is the one TCRdb lists. This chain uses TRBV28 with TRBJ2-3; the D call of TRBD2 is as the table states it, not checked on the DNA. The germline gives CDR1 MDHEN, CDR2 SYDVKM. Termini included, the CDR3 measures 15 amino acids. CDR3 residues: CASSSLAERRDTQYL.

As regards this clonotype: A read error may account for a junction end that differs from germline. The J gene is TRBJ2-2, the V gene TRBV6-2 or TRBV6-3; D is unresolved. CDR1 is MNHEY and CDR2 is SVGEGT in the germline V gene. The CDR3 runs 15 residues. The CDR3 spells CASSYSGLNAGELFF. CDR3 DNA sequence: TGTGCCAGCAGTTACAGTGGCCTGAACGCCGGGGAGCTGTTTTTT.

Comment on this clonotype: At one of its ends the junction is not consistent with the germline gene, which may arise from a read error. For the CDR3, the DNA is TGTGTCAGCAGCCGTTTTAGGGCTAGCGGGAGCTATGAGCAGTTCTTC. Translation: CVSSRFRASGSYEQFF. The chain combines TRBV14 with TRBJ2-1; 10 nucleotides match TRBD2. The CDR3 sequence is 16 residues long. Per germline, CDR1 SGHDN and CDR2 FVKESK.

This clonotype has at least ten counts. This chain joins TRBV5-1 and TRBJ2-5; weak D call: TRBD1 (6 bases). V lost 0 bases and J 7 bases, leaving 10 bases between the germline ends. Germline V CDR1 and CDR2: SGHRS, YFSETQ. The CDR3 has 13 amino acids. The CDR3 is CASSLEGVSTQYF. CDR3 in DNA: TGCGCCAGCAGCTTGGAGGGGGTTTCGACCCAGTACTTC. Based on the CDR3 plus reference TRBV5-1 and TRBJ2-5, the full variable domain is KAGVTQTPRYLIKTRGQQVTLSCSPISGHRSVSWYQQTPGQGLQFLFEYFSETQRNKGNFPGRFSGRQFSNSRSEMNVSTLELGDSALYLCASSLEGVSTQYFGPGTRLLVL.

To note about this clonotype: One junction end disagrees with the germline gene, perhaps due to a read error. CDR3 bases: TGCAGCTTTGATTCCGACACAGCGAACGCTGAAGCTTTCTTT. Translation: CSFDSDTANAEAFF. This chain connects TRBV29-1 to TRBJ1-1; no clear D gene. This CDR3 has 14 amino acids. Per the germline V gene, CDR1 is SQVTM and CDR2 is ANQGSEA.

In the case of this clonotype: As the CDR3 is not closed by the conserved phenylalanine or tryptophan, this likely results from a read error. V gene TRBV6-2 or TRBV6-3 combines with J gene TRBJ2-3; 8 bases match TRBD1. Germline V gene lookup returns CDR1 MNHEY and CDR2 SVGEGT. This CDR3 is built from 18 residues. The V segment lost 0 bases and the J segment 4 bases; nucleotides outside the gene matches: 12. CDR3 sequence: CASSYSTDGTGVSDTQYL. The CDR3 DNA reads TGTGCCAGCAGTTACTCGACTGACGGGACAGGAGTTTCAGATACGCAGTATCTT.

V and J are TRBV6-1 and TRBJ2-5, with D perhaps matching TRBD2 (6 bases). This CDR3 spans 15 amino acids. The germline V gene encodes CDR1 MNHNS and CDR2 SASEGT. V was cut by 4 bases and J by 5 bases, with 17 bases left in between. This chain's CDR3 is CASSAWGDFSETQYF. CDR3 in DNA: TGTGCCAGCAGTGCATGGGGGGACTTCTCGGAGACCCAGTACTTC.

A note on this clonotype: An end of the junction does not agree with germline; a read error may underlie this. The CDR3 loop is CASRWTANTGAFF. In DNA, the CDR3 is TGTGCCAGCAGATGGACAGCTAACACTGGAGCTTTCTTT. The V gene is TRBV7-9, the J gene TRBJ1-1; D might be TRBD1 (6 bases). This CDR3 is built from 13 residues. In germline, CDR1 is SEHNR, CDR2 FQNEAQ (reference sequence). The entire variable domain, with the rest obtained from reference TRBV7-9 and TRBJ1-1, is as follows: DTGVSQNPRHKITKRGQNVTFRCDPISEHNRLYWYRQTLGQGPEFLTYFQNEAQLEKSRLLSDRFSAERPKGSFSTLEIQRTEQGDSAMYLCASRWTANTGAFFGQGTRLTVV.

For this clonotype: Because it lacks the conserved phenylalanine or tryptophan at the end, this CDR3 is likely a read error. Because the CDR3's place on the DNA is in doubt, the DNA is left out and the CDR3 is given as listed by TCRdb. V gene TRBV11-2 combines with J gene TRBJ2-1. Germline V gene sequence: CDR1 SGHAT, CDR2 FQNNGV. The CDR3 is made up of 14 amino acids, end residues included. CDR3 sequence reads: CASSLAGSLNEQLS.

The V call is TRBV6-1, the J call TRBJ1-2; weak D call: TRBD1 (5 bases). Germline V gene data show CDR1 as MNHNS and CDR2 as SASEGT. The CDR3 has 15 amino acids. Trimming removed 4 bases at V and 5 bases at J, with 17 bases between. The CDR3 region has the DNA TGTGCCAGCAGTGTAGCGGACTCAGGGTCATATGGCTACACCTTC. Encoded protein: CASSVADSGSYGYTF.